The 21 T cell receptor beta chains listed next were all sequenced from one sample in a study of blood T cell repertoires in COVID-19. TCRdb keeps only in-frame clones here, not all; method: immunoSEQ multiplex PCR. The repertoire holds some 50,000 clones, with more than 85% as singletons. Sequencing used peripheral blood. The origin of the receptors is a man aged 40-50 years with active COVID-19.

By proportion, this clone is medium-sized. The V call is TRBV10-3, the J call TRBJ2-2; no reliable D call. V was shortened by 8 bases and J by 1 base, with 8 bases between the two germline ends. The CDR3 has 13 residues. Germline CDR1 ENHRY, CDR2 SYGVKD. The DNA of the CDR3 is TGTGCCATCCTGAGTGGGAACACCGGGGAGCTGTTTTTT. It specifies CAILSGNTGELFF.

The V call is TRBV4-1, the J call TRBJ2-2, with 7 positions matching TRBD1. Germline V gives CDR1 MGHRA, CDR2 YSYEKL. With V trimmed by 0 bases and J by 5 bases, 9 bases remained unmatched. CDR3 length: 17 amino acids. The CDR3 nucleotides read TGCGCCAGCAGCCAAGAGGGAAGGGGGCGCGGGACCGGGGAGCTGTTTTTT. It translates to CASSQEGRGRGTGELFF.

This clone was counted between two and nine times. J is TRBJ1-5 and V is TRBV9; weak D call: TRBD1 (5 bases). Trimming left V 3 bases short and J 11 bases short, with 18 bases between. This CDR3 has 14 residues. The germline V gene encodes CDR1 SGDLS and CDR2 YYNGEE. The CDR3 nucleotides read TGTGCCAGCAGCGCCGACCCAAACGGGGGGTCCCAGCATTTT. Translated, it gives CASSADPNGGSQHF.

V is TRBV11-2 and J is TRBJ2-7; 13 bases are a match to TRBD2. CDR1 and CDR2 from the germline V gene are SGHAT and FQNNGV. After removal of 2 bases from V and 4 bases from J, the junction contained 2 bases not matched to a gene. This CDR3 contains 15 residues. CDR3 in amino acids: CASSLRTSGSYEQYF. Written as DNA, the CDR3 is TGTGCCAGCAGCTTAAGGACTAGCGGGAGTTACGAGCAGTACTTC.

V is TRBV24-1 and J is TRBJ2-7; 7 positions match TRBD1. The CDR3 totals 17 residues. Trimming cost V 9 bases and J 5 bases; bases outside gene matches: 21. CDR1 KGHDR and CDR2 SFDVKD come from the germline V gene. The CDR3 DNA reads as TGTGCCACCTCCAGTGGCGATGAGGGGGCCCTCGGCCACGAGCAGTACTTC. This sequence encodes CATSSGDEGALGHEQYF.

The chain is built from TRBV27 and TRBJ2-3; D is possibly TRBD2 (6 bases). CDR1 and CDR2 (germline): MNHEY, SMNVEV (reference sequence). CDR3 length equals 17 residues. Trimming took 11 bases from V and 2 from J, leaving 26 bases between them. The CDR3 spells CASIGRLTAGLTDTQYF. For the CDR3, the DNA is TGTGCCTCTATCGGGCGGCTAACGGCGGGGCTCACAGATACGCAGTATTTT.

This clone was detected once. This sequence joins TRBV6-5 and TRBJ2-3, with a weak D call TRBD1 (6 bases). CDR3 length equals 14 residues. CDR1 MNHEY and CDR2 SVGAGI come from the germline V gene. Trimming pared 6 bases from V and 4 bases from J, leaving 14 bases between. CDR3 sequence (DNA): TGTGCCAGCAGAAACCAATGGGGGCCAGATACGCAGTATTTT. It is translated as CASRNQWGPDTQYF.

This chain uses TRBV28 with TRBJ2-6; D might be TRBD1 (6 bases). V lost 9 bases to trimming and J lost 1 base, with 10 bases between them. This CDR3 comprises 14 residues. Germline CDR1 reads MDHEN; CDR2 reads SYDVKM. The CDR3 DNA follows: TGTGCCAGTTCCAGGGGTTCTGGGGCCAACGTCCTGACTTTC. Its protein is CASSRGSGANVLTF.

This clone appeared once. This CDR3 reads CATSRGGWTNTEAFF. DNA of the CDR3: TGTGCCACCAGCAGGGGGGGTTGGACGAACACTGAAGCTTTCTTT. The chain has TRBV15 and TRBJ1-1; tentatively, D is TRBD1 (5 bases). The germline gives CDR1 LNHNV, CDR2 YYDKDF (reference sequence). V was clipped by 3 bases and J by 1 base, with 12 bases between them. The length of the CDR3 is 15 residues. Full variable domain (remainder filled in from reference TRBV15 and TRBJ1-1): DAMVIQNPRYQVTQFGKPVTLSCSQTLNHNVMYWYQQKSSQAPKLLFHYYDKDFNNEADTPDNFQSRRPNTSFCFLDIRSPGLGDTAMYLCATSRGGWTNTEAFFGQGTRLTVV.

The chain recombines TRBV11-2 with TRBJ2-7, with D hard to call. CDR1 is SGHAT and CDR2 is FQNNGV in the germline V gene. V was pared by 0 bases and J by 2 bases, with 11 bases between. The CDR3 covers 15 residues. CDR3 region: CASSLDSLVTYEQYF. CDR3 bases: TGTGCCAGCAGCTTAGATAGCCTCGTCACCTACGAGCAGTACTTC.

This clone was seen a single time. V gene TRBV28 combines with J gene TRBJ2-1, with TRBD2 matching over 9 bases. The CDR3 runs 14 residues. The germline gives CDR1 MDHEN, CDR2 SYDVKM. The junction had 8 bases not matched to a gene; V was cut back by 10 bases and J by 4 bases. DNA of the CDR3: TGTGCCACTAGCGGGGACCTCCAGTACAATGAGCAGTTCTTC. Translated: CATSGDLQYNEQFF.

The rearrangement joins TRBV21-1 to TRBJ2-1; the D segment call TRBD2 is taken from the table without a DNA check. TRBV21-1 is termed a pseudogene. CDR3 length equals 15 residues. CDR3 bases: TGTGCCAGCAGCAATATGGCGGGAGGCCCCAATGAGCAGTTCTTC. Translating gives CASSNMAGGPNEQFF.

This chain joins TRBV5-5 and TRBJ1-4; D remains unclear. Germline V gene lookup returns CDR1 SGHKS and CDR2 YYEKEE (reference sequence). The V end lost 3 bases, the J end lost 8 bases, and 11 bases lay between the germline ends. This CDR3 has 13 residues. For the CDR3, the DNA is TGTGCCAGCAGCTCGGTCCGGGGAGAAAAACTGTTTTTT. This codes for CASSSVRGEKLFF.

This clone has a single count. V is TRBV18 and J is TRBJ2-1, with 13 positions matching TRBD2. CDR3 size: 15 residues. The V gene's germline CDR1 is KGHSH and CDR2 LQKENI. Trimming took 3 bases from V and 6 from J; bases not matched to a gene: 2. The CDR3 region has the DNA TGTGCCAGCTCACCGGGGACTAGCGGGATCAATGAGCAGTTCTTC. Translating it yields CASSPGTSGINEQFF.

This chain connects TRBV10-3 to TRBJ2-7, with TRBD1 matching 9 bases. CDR3 length: 14 residues. V gave up 4 bases and J gave up 6 bases; unmatched junction bases: 7. Germline CDR1 and CDR2: ENHRY and SYGVKD. In DNA, the CDR3 is TGTGCCATCAGTGGTGACAGGGGGAACGGCGAGCAGTACTTC. The encoded protein is CAISGDRGNGEQYF.

This rearrangement joins TRBV7-9 to TRBJ2-1, with D maybe TRBD2 (6 bases). Germline-derived CDR1 and CDR2 are SEHNR and FQNEAQ (reference sequence). The CDR3 sequence is 14 residues long. The germline V and J ends were trimmed by 7 bases and 7 bases, with 17 bases remaining between them. This CDR3 is CASTTRFAGNEQFF. As DNA, the CDR3 is TGTGCCAGCACCACCCGTTTTGCGGGGAATGAGCAGTTCTTC.

Here the CDR3 reads CASSVRWENSPLHF. The DNA of the CDR3 is TGTGCCAGCAGCGTCAGATGGGAGAATTCACCCCTCCACTTT. The chain carries TRBV9 and TRBJ1-6; D gene unclear. There are 14 residues in the CDR3. V lost 2 bases, J lost 7 bases, and 10 bases lay in between. Germline CDR1 SGDLS, CDR2 YYNGEE.

This clone was counted a single time. The V gene is TRBV12-3 or TRBV12-4, the J gene TRBJ2-3; D is ambiguous. Trimming left V 3 bases short and J 1 base short, with 2 bases between. The CDR3 spans 12 residues. The CDR3 spells CASSFGTDTQYF. The CDR3 DNA reads as TGTGCCAGCAGTTTCGGCACAGATACGCAGTATTTT.

The V call is TRBV10-1, the J call TRBJ2-7, with 7 bases aligning to TRBD1. The CDR3 runs 14 residues. CDR1 and CDR2 (germline): WNHNN, SYGVQD (reference sequence). V shed 4 bases and J 3 bases; nucleotides not matched to a gene: 6. CDR3 residues: CASSVSQGIYEQYF. The DNA of the CDR3 is TGCGCCAGCAGTGTCTCACAGGGGATCTACGAGCAGTACTTC.

The chain is built from TRBV6-6 and TRBJ2-7, with D possibly TRBD1 on 5 matching bases. CDR3 length equals 14 residues. Between the trimmed V and J ends, which lost 2 bases and 2 bases, there was a span of 10 bases. Germline loops: CDR1 MNHNY, CDR2 SVGAGI (reference sequence). The CDR3 spells CASSYRRQTYEQYF. The DNA for the CDR3 is TGTGCCAGCAGTTACCGACGACAGACCTACGAGCAGTACTTC.

The rearrangement joins TRBV19 to TRBJ1-6; 9 nucleotides match TRBD1. CDR1 LNHDA and CDR2 SQIVND come from the germline V gene (reference sequence). The V gene end was trimmed by 7 bases and the J gene end by 5 bases; junction bases not matched to a gene: 3. The CDR3 sequence is 14 residues long. For the CDR3, the DNA is TGTGCCAGTACCAGGACAGGGGATAATTCACCCCTCCACTTT. Protein product: CASTRTGDNSPLHF.